One sample yielded the 17 T cell receptor beta chains listed below, sequenced in a study of T cell responses to AZD1222 COVID-19 vaccine. Libraries were prepared by immunoSEQ multiplex PCR; TCRdb keeps only in-frame clonotypes and omits some of them. The sample records 100,000 or so clones, 90% being singletons. The source material was peripheral blood, sampled on day 0 of AZD1222 vaccination. These receptors were taken from an adult in good health.

The chain couples TRBV4-1 to TRBJ1-1; D is possibly TRBD1 (5 bases). The V and J ends lost 1 base and 9 bases respectively, with 12 bases between them. This CDR3 is built from 13 residues. The V gene's germline CDR1 is MGHRA and CDR2 YSYEKL. Here the CDR3 reads CASSQVEEGQAFF. The CDR3 DNA is TGCGCCAGCAGCCAAGTCGAAGAGGGGCAAGCTTTCTTT.

The V and J genes are TRBV10-2 and TRBJ1-5; the D gene is possibly TRBD1 (6 bases). The V end was cut by 6 bases, the J end by 4 bases, with 16 bases between. Germline assignment: CDR1 WSHSY and CDR2 SAAADI. This CDR3 is built from 15 residues. The CDR3: CASRRDTRENQPQHF. CDR3 nucleotides: TGCGCCAGCAGGCGGGACACCCGGGAGAATCAGCCCCAGCATTTT.

The chain joins TRBV6-5 to TRBJ1-1; D gene ambiguous. Germline values: CDR1 MNHEY, CDR2 SVGAGI. The CDR3 spans 13 residues. The ends were cut back, 6 bases at V and 0 bases at J, with 8 bases in the middle. The CDR3 sequence is CASRRAMNTEAFF. In DNA form, the CDR3 reads TGTGCCAGCAGGAGGGCCATGAACACTGAAGCTTTCTTT.

This clone was picked up one time. V is TRBV5-1 and J is TRBJ2-5, with 7 bases lining up with TRBD2. The CDR3 loop spans 16 amino acids. The germline gives CDR1 SGHRS, CDR2 YFSETQ. V was pared by 4 bases and J by 2 bases, with 11 bases of the junction left unmatched. The CDR3 region has the DNA TGCGCCAGCAGCCTCAGAACCCGGGGGGATCAAGAGACCCAGTACTTC. The encoded protein is CASSLRTRGDQETQYF.

J is TRBJ2-5 and V is TRBV9, with D possibly matching TRBD1 (6 bases). CDR3 length: 14 residues. V shed 0 bases and J shed 10 bases, with 16 bases lying between them. CDR1 and CDR2 (germline): SGDLS, YYNGEE. The CDR3 loop is CASSVGDRPRDQYF. Here the CDR3 DNA reads TGTGCCAGCAGCGTAGGCGACAGGCCCAGGGACCAGTACTTC. Using reference TRBV9 and TRBJ2-5 for the parts outside the CDR3, the full variable domain is DSGVTQTPKHLITATGQRVTLRCSPRSGDLSVYWYQQSLDQGLQFLIQYYNGEERAKGNILERFSAQQFPDLHSELNLSSLELGDSALYFCASSVGDRPRDQYFGPGTRLLVL.

The chain carries TRBV19 and TRBJ1-2; D gene uncertain. The CDR3 is 12 amino acids. The germline V gene encodes CDR1 LNHDA and CDR2 SQIVND (reference sequence). With 9 bases removed from V and 4 bases from J, the gap between germline ends came to 12 bases. Here the CDR3 reads CASQDAGYGYTF. For the CDR3, the DNA is TGTGCCAGCCAGGATGCCGGCTATGGCTACACCTTC.

The CDR3: CASSEGHRSGELFF. CDR3 nucleotides: TGTGCCAGCAGTGAAGGACATAGGTCCGGGGAGCTGTTTTTT. This rearrangement joins TRBV6-1 to TRBJ2-2; D is unclear. V lost 1 base and J 6 bases, leaving 9 bases between the germline ends. The CDR3 runs 14 residues. The V gene's germline CDR1 is MNHNS and CDR2 SASEGT.

This clone was recorded only once. The chain carries TRBV6-5 and TRBJ1-2; possibly TRBD1 for D (5 bases). CDR3 length: 13 residues. Looked up from germline, CDR1 is MNHEY and CDR2 is SVGAGI. The ends were cut back, 2 bases at V and 7 bases at J, with 11 bases in the middle. The CDR3 DNA reads as TGTGCCAGCAGTTACGGTGGGGCTGGTGGCTACACCTTC. This sequence encodes CASSYGGAGGYTF.

This chain links TRBV5-4 with TRBJ1-5; D is uncertain. CDR1 is SGHNT and CDR2 is YYREEE in the germline V gene (reference sequence). The ends were cut back, 0 bases at V and 1 base at J, with 11 bases in the middle. The CDR3 has 16 amino acids. The CDR3, as DNA: TGTGCCAGCAGCTTGGGCGACGACTCGAGCAATCAGCCCCAGCATTTT. Translating it yields CASSLGDDSSNQPQHF.

V usage is TRBV2 and J usage is TRBJ2-5, with D possibly being TRBD2 (5 bases). Trimming took off 8 bases at V and 5 bases at J, with 15 bases between the two ends. The CDR3 loop spans 13 amino acids. CDR1 is SNHLY and CDR2 is FYNNEI in the germline V gene. The CDR3 loop is CASYGGGFETQYF. The CDR3 DNA reads as TGTGCCAGCTACGGCGGAGGCTTCGAGACCCAGTACTTC.

The chain recombines TRBV6-6 with TRBJ1-3, with D perhaps TRBD1 (5 bases). The ends were cut back, 3 bases at V and 8 bases at J, with 14 bases in the middle. This CDR3 spans 14 amino acids. Germline V gene data show CDR1 as MNHNY and CDR2 as SVGAGI (reference sequence). CDR3 loop: CASSYGTGIDTIYF. CDR3 DNA: TGTGCCAGCAGTTATGGGACGGGGATTGACACCATATATTTT.

CDR3 sequence (DNA): TGTGCCAGCCGATCGGGGAGGTGGTACTTC. It is translated as CASRSGRWYF. The chain employs TRBV27 and TRBJ2-7; the D gene is possibly TRBD2 (6 bases). The CDR3 loop spans 10 amino acids. With 8 bases removed from V and 12 bases from J, the gap between germline ends came to 14 bases. CDR1 MNHEY and CDR2 SMNVEV come from the germline V gene (reference sequence).

Here the CDR3 DNA reads TGTGCCAGCAGTTTTTATCTAGCGGGGAGCACAGATACGCAGTATTTT. Amino acids: CASSFYLAGSTDTQYF. V is TRBV27 and J is TRBJ2-3; 9 nucleotides agree with TRBD2. The germline CDR1 and CDR2 sequences are MNHEY and SMNVEV (reference sequence). Unmatched junction bases numbered 4, after V lost 3 bases and J lost 0 bases. The CDR3 runs 16 residues.

This clone was seen just once. V usage is TRBV10-3 and J usage is TRBJ2-7, with D perhaps matching TRBD2 (5 bases). The CDR3 extends over 14 amino acids. V lost 0 bases and J 6 bases, leaving 12 bases between the germline ends. Germline V gene data show CDR1 as ENHRY and CDR2 as SYGVKD. CDR3 sequence reads: CAISESRAPSEQYF. The CDR3 DNA reads as TGTGCCATCAGTGAGTCGCGGGCACCTTCCGAGCAGTACTTC.

This chain joins TRBV7-9 and TRBJ1-1, with D tentatively TRBD1 (5 bases). CDR1 and CDR2 from the germline V gene are SEHNR and FQNEAQ (reference sequence). The CDR3 sequence is 14 residues long. Trimming cost V 2 bases and J 4 bases, with 11 bases left between them. CDR3 region: CASSLFSGSTEAFF. CDR3 in DNA: TGTGCCAGCAGCTTATTTTCAGGGAGCACTGAAGCTTTCTTT.

The V and J genes are TRBV29-1 and TRBJ2-1; D may be TRBD1 (6 bases). V lost 7 bases to trimming and J lost 7 bases, with 23 bases between them. The CDR3 consists of 15 residues. CDR1 SQVTM and CDR2 ANQGSEA come from the germline V gene. CDR3: CSAPTQGIVTNEQFF. The DNA for the CDR3 is TGCAGCGCTCCTACACAGGGTATCGTTACGAATGAGCAGTTCTTC.

The chain recombines TRBV9 with TRBJ1-5; D gene uncertain. Germline CDR1 and CDR2: SGDLS and YYNGEE. This CDR3 is built from 13 residues. Trimming removed 3 bases from V and 6 bases from J, with 10 bases in between. In DNA, the CDR3 is TGTGCCAGCAGCGAATTTACGGGTCAGCCCCAGCATTTT. Protein: CASSEFTGQPQHF.